The source of this TCR beta chain is a study of post-analysis software for immune sequencing data. Overall study findings and caveats: Comparison of patients with controls showed five TRBV segments more frequent in patients, TRBV5-6, TRBV5-1 and TRBV20-1 among them.

This clonotype was found many times. The antigen remains unidentified. CDR1 is MGHDK, CDR2 SYGVNS, per germline. The CDR3 sequence is 16 residues long. V lost 3 bases to trimming and J lost 1 base; unmatched junction nucleotides: 8. Each TCR beta cDNA library carried unique molecular identifiers. TCRdb re-called the PCR reads through MiXCR, storing one row per CDR3 protein. Of approximately 360,000 distinct CDR3 sequences in the sample, roughly 30% were seen once. Sequenced: blood. The clonotype comes from a girl aged 10 to 17 with multiple sclerosis. V gene TRBV25-1 combines with J gene TRBJ2-5, with TRBD1 matching 7 bases. The CDR3 DNA reads as TGTGCCAGCAGTGACCGGGACAGTGAACCCCAAGAGACCCAGTACTTC. Translation gives CASSDRDSEPQETQYF.